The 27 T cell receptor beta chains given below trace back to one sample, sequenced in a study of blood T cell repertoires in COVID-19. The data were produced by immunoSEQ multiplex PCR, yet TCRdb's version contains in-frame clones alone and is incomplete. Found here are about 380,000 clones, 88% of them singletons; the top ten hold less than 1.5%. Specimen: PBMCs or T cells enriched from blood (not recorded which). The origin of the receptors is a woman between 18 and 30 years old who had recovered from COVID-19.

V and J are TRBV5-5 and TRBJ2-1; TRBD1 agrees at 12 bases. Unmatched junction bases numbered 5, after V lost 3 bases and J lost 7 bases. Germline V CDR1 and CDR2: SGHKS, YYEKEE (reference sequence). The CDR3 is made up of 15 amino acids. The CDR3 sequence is CASSWGQGAGNEQFF. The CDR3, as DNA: TGTGCCAGCAGCTGGGGACAGGGGGCAGGAAATGAGCAGTTCTTC.

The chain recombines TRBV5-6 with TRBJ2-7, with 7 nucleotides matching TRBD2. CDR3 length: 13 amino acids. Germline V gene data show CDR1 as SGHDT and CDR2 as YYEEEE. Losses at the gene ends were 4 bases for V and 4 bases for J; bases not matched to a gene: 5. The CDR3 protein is CASSVAGGYEQYF. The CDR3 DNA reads TGTGCCAGCAGCGTAGCGGGCGGGTACGAGCAGTACTTC.

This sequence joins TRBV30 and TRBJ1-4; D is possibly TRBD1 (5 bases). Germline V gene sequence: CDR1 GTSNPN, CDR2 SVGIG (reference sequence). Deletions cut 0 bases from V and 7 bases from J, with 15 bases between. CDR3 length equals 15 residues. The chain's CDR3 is CAWSVLGGRGEKLFF. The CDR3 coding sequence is TGTGCCTGGAGTGTACTCGGGGGGAGGGGTGAAAAACTGTTTTTT.

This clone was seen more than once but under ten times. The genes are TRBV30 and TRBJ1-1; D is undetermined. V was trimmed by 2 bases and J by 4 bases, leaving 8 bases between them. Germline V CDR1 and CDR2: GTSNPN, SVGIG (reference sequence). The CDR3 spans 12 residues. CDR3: CAWSFGSTEAFF. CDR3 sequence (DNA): TGTGCCTGGAGTTTCGGGAGCACTGAAGCTTTCTTT.

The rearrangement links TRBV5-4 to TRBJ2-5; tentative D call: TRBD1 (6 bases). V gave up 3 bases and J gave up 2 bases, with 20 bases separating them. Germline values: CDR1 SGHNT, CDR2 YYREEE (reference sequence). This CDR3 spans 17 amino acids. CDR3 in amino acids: CASSSPPGQPKQETQYF. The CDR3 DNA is TGTGCCAGCAGCTCACCCCCGGGACAACCCAAACAAGAGACCCAGTACTTC.

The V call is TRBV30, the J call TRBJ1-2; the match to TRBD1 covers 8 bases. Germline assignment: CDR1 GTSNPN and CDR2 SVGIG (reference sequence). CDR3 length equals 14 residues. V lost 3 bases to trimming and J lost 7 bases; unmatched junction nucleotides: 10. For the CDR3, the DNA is TGTGCCTGGAGCGCCGACAGGGGATCGGGTGGCTACACCTTC. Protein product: CAWSADRGSGGYTF.

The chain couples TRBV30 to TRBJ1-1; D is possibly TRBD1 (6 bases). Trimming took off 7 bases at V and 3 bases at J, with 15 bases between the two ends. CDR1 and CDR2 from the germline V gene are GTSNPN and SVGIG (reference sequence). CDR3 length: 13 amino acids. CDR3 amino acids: CAFSRGGDTEAFF. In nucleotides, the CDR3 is TGTGCCTTCTCTAGGGGGGGCGACACTGAAGCTTTCTTT.

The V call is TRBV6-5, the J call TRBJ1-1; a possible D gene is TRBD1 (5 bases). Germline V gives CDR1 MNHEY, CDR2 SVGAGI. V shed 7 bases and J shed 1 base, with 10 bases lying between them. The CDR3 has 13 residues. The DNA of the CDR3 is TGTGCCAGCAATCCGGGGGGGAACACTGAAGCTTTCTTT. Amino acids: CASNPGGNTEAFF.

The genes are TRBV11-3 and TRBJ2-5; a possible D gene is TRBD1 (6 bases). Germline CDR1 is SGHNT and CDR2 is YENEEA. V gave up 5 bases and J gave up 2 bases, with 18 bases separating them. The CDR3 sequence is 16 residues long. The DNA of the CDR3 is TGTGCCAGCAGCCCCTCAAAGTACAGGGTTCAAGAGACCCAGTACTTC. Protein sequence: CASSPSKYRVQETQYF.

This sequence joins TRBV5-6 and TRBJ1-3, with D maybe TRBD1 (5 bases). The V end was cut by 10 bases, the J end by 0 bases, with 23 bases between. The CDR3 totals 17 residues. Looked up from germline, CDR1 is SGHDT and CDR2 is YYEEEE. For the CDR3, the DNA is TGTGCCCCCATGATCCAGGGTGAGCTTAGCTCTGGAAACACCATATATTTT. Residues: CAPMIQGELSSGNTIYF.

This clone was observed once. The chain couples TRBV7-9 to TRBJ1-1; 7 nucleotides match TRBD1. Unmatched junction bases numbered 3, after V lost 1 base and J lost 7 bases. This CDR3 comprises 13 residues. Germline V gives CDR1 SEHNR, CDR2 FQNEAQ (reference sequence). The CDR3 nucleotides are TGTGCCAGCAGCTTAGGGGGACAGATTGAAGCTTTCTTT. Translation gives CASSLGGQIEAFF.

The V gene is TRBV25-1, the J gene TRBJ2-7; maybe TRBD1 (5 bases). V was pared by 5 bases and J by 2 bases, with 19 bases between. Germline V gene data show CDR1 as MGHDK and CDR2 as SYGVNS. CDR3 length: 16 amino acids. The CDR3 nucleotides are TGTGCCAGCAGTCCGATTCTTGACAGTCACCCCTACGAGCAGTACTTC. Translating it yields CASSPILDSHPYEQYF.

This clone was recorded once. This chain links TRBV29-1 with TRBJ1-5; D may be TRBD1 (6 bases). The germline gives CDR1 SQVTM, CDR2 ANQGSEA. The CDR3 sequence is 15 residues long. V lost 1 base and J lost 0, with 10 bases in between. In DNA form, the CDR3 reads TGCAGCGTTGAAGTGGGGGCCGGTAGCAATCAGCCCCAGCATTTT. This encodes CSVEVGAGSNQPQHF.

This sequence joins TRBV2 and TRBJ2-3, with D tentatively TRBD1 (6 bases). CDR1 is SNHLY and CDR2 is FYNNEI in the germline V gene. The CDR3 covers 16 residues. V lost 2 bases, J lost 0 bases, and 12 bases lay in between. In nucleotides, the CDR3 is TGTGCCAGCAGTGAATCGAGACAGGTTAGCACAGATACGCAGTATTTT. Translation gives CASSESRQVSTDTQYF. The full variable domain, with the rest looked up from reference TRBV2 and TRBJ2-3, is EPEVTQTPSHQVTQMGQEVILRCVPISNHLYFYWYRQILGQKVEFLVSFYNNEISEKSEIFDDQFSVERPDGSNFTLKIRSTKLEDSAMYFCASSESRQVSTDTQYFGPGTRLTVL.

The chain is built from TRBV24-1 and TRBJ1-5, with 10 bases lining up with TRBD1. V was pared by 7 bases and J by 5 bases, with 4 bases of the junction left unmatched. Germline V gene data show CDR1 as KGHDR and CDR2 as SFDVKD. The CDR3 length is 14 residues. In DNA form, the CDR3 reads TGTGCCACCAGCGCGGGACAGGGGTATCAGCCCCAGCATTTT. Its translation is CATSAGQGYQPQHF.

Here the CDR3 reads CASSESGSPLHF. The CDR3 coding sequence is TGTGCCAGCAGTGAGTCAGGTTCACCCCTCCACTTT. This chain connects TRBV25-1 to TRBJ1-6; D unclear. The CDR3 has 12 residues. V was cut by 3 bases and J by 9 bases, with 6 bases left in between. Looked up from germline, CDR1 is MGHDK and CDR2 is SYGVNS.

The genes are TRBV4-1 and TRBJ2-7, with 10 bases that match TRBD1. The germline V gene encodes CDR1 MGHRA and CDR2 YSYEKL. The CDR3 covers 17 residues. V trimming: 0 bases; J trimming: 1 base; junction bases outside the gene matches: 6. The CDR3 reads CASSQDPGTGASYEQYF. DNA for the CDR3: TGCGCCAGCAGCCAAGATCCCGGGACAGGGGCATCCTACGAGCAGTACTTC.

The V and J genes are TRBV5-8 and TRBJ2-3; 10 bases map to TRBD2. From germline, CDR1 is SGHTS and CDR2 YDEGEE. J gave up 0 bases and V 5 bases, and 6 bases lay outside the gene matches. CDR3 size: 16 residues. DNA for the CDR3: TGTGCCAGCAGTGCCGGACTAGCGGTTAGCACAGATACGCAGTATTTT. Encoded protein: CASSAGLAVSTDTQYF. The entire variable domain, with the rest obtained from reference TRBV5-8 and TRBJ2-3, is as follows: EAGVTQSPTHLIKTRGQQATLRCSPISGHTSVYWYQQALGLGLQFLLWYDEGEERNRGNFPPRFSGRQFPNYSSELNVNALELEDSALYLCASSAGLAVSTDTQYFGPGTRLTVL.

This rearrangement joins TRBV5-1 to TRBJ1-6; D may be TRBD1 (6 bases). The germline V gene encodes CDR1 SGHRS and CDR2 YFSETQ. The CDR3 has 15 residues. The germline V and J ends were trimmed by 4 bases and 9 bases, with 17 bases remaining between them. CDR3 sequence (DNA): TGCGCCAGCAGCCTAAACGCGGGGGGCTTTTCACCCCTCCACTTT. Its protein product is CASSLNAGGFSPLHF.

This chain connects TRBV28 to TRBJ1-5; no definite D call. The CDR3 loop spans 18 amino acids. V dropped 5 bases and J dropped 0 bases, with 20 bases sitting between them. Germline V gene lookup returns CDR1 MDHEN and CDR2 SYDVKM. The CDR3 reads CASSDKTYSVHSNQPQHF. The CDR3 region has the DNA TGTGCCAGCAGTGACAAGACATATTCCGTACATAGCAATCAGCCCCAGCATTTT.

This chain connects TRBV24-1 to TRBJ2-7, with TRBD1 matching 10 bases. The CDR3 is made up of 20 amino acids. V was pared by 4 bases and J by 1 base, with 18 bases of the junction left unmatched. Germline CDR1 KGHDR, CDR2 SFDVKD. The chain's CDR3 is CATSELSPGQGTTLSYEQYF. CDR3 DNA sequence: TGTGCCACCAGTGAACTATCACCGGGACAGGGGACTACTCTTTCCTACGAGCAGTACTTC.

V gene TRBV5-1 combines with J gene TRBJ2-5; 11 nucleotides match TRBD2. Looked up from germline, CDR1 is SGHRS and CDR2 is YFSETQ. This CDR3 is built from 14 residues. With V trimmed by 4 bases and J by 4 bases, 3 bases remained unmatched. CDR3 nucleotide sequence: TGCGCCAGCAGCATACTAGCGGGGGCAGAGACCCAGTACTTC. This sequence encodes CASSILAGAETQYF.

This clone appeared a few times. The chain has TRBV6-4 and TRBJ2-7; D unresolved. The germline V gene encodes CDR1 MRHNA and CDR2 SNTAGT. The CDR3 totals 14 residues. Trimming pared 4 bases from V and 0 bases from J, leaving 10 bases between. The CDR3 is CASSVSSSSYEQYF. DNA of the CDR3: TGTGCCAGCAGTGTTTCCTCTAGCTCCTACGAGCAGTACTTC.

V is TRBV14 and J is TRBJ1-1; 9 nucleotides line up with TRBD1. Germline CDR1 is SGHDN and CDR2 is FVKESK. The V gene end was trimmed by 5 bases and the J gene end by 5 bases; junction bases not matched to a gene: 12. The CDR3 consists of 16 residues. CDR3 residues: CASSSTGGRVGTEAFF. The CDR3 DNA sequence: TGTGCCAGCAGCTCCACAGGGGGCAGGGTCGGGACTGAAGCTTTCTTT.

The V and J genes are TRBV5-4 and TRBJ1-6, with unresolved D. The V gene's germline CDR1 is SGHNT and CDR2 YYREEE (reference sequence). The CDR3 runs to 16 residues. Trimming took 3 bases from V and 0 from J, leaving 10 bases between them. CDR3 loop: CASSSDGSSYNSPLHF. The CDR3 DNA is TGTGCCAGCAGCTCCGACGGGAGCTCCTATAATTCACCCCTCCACTTT.

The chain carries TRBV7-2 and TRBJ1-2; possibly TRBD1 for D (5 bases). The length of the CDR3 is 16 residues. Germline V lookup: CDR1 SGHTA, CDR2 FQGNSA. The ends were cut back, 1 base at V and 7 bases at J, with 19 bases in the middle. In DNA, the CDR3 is TGTGCCAGCAGCTTAGATTCGGGACTGGGGTCCGGTGGCTACACCTTC. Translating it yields CASSLDSGLGSGGYTF.

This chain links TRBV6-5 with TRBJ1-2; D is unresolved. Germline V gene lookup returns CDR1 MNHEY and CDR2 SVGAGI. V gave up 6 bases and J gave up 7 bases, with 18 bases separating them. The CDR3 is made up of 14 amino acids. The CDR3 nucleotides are TGTGCCAGCAGCCCCAGTGTGAGGTCGGGTGGCTACACCTTC. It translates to CASSPSVRSGGYTF.